The clone carrying this TCR beta chain was seen more than once but under ten times. Antigen: not known. This record comes from a study of human T cells and chemical hapten exposure. About the research overall: Minor pooled library volume differences mainly drove per-sample TCR yield variation. The study, taken as a whole, reports: Among TCRs, those above 1 in 1000 frequency were unaffected by DPC sensitization.

Time point indicated: healthy volunteer bleed at 6 weeks. Total RNA extraction was carried out from unfractionated whole blood. The study used a library that attached unique molecular identifiers to individual cDNA molecules. Original processing methods: There were a median of around 100,000 TCRs per sample, with a range from roughly 23,224 to 750,000. One entry per CDR3 protein results from TCRdb running MiXCR on the RACE reads. TCRdb, rather than the study authors, made the V and J calls. The table lists around 80,000 distinct CDR3 sequences, about 8.6% of them singletons, with more than 1.5% in the top ten. Trimming at V came to 3 bases and at J to 3 bases, leaving 3 bases not matched to a gene. The CDR3 totals 14 residues.

The origin of this receptor is a male donor in good health. Some clones in this sample may be carry-over from other donors' samples. Sequenced input: whole blood. This chain connects TRBV12-3 or TRBV12-4 to TRBJ2-7, with TRBD2 identical over 9 bases. CDR3 coding DNA: TGTGCCAGCAGTTTTCGTAGCGGGAGCTACGAGCAGTACTTC. Its translation is CASSFRSGSYEQYF.